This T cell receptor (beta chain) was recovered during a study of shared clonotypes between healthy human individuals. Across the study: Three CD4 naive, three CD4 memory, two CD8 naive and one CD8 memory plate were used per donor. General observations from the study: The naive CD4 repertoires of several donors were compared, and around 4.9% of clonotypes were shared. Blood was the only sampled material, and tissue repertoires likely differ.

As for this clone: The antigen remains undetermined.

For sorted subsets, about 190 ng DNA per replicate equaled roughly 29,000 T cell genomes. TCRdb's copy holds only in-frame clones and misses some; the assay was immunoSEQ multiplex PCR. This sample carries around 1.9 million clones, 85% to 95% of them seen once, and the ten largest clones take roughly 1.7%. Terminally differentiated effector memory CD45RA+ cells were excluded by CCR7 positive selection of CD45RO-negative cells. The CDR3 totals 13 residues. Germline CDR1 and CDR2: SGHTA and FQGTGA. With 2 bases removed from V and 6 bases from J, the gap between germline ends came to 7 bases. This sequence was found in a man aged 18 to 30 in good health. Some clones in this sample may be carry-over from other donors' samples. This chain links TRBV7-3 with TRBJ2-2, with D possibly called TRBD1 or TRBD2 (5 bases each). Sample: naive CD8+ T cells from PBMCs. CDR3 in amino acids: CASSLGTPGELFF. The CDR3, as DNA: TGTGCCAGCAGCTTAGGGACGCCCGGGGAGCTGTTTTTT. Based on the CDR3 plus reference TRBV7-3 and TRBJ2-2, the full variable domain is GAGVSQTPSNKVTEKGKYVELRCDPISGHTALYWYRQSLGQGPEFLIYFQGTGAADDSGLPNDRFFAVRPEGSVSTLKIQRTERGDSAVYLCASSLGTPGELFFGEGSRLTVL.